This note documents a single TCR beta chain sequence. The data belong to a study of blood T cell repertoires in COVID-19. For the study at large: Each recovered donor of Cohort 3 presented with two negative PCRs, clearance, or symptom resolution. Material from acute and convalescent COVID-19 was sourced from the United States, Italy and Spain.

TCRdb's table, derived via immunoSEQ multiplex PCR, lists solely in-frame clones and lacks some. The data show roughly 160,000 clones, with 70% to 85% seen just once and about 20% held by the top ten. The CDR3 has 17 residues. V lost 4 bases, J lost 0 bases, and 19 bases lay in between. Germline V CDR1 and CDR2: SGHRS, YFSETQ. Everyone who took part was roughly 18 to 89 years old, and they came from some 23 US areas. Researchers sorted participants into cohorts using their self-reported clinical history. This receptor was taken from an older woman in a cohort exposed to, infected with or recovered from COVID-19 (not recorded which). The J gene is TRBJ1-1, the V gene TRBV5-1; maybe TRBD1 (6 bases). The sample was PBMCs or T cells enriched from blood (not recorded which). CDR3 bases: TGCGCCAGCAGCCAGGAGCCGACAGGAAGAATGAACACTGAAGCTTTCTTT. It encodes CASSQEPTGRMNTEAFF. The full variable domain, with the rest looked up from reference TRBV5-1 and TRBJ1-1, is KAGVTQTPRYLIKTRGQQVTLSCSPISGHRSVSWYQQTPGQGLQFLFEYFSETQRNKGNFPGRFSGRQFSNSRSEMNVSTLELGDSALYLCASSQEPTGRMNTEAFFGQGTRLTVV.